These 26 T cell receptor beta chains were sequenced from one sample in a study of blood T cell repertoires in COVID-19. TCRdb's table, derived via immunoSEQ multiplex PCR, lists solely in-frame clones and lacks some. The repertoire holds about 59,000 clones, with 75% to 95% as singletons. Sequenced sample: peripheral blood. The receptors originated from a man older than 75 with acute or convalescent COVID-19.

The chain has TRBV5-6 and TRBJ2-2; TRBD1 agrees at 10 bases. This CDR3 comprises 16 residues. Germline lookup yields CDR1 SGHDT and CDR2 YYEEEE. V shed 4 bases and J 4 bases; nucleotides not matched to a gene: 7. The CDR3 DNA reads TGTGCCAGCAGCGGGACAGGGGTTATAGGCACCGGGGAGCTGTTTTTT. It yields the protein CASSGTGVIGTGELFF.

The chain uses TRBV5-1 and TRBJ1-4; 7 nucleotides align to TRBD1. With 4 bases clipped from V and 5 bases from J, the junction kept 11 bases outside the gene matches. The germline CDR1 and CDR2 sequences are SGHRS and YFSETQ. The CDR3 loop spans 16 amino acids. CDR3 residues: CASSQRVGQANEKLFF. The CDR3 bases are TGCGCCAGCAGCCAGCGGGTAGGACAGGCAAATGAAAAACTGTTTTTT.

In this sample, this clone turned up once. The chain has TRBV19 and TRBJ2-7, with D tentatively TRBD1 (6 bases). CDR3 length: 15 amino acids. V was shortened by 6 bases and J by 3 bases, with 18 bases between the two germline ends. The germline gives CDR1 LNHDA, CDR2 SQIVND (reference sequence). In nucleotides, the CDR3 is TGTGCCAGTAGGGCCGGGACAACCGCCCTCTACGAGCAGTACTTC. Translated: CASRAGTTALYEQYF. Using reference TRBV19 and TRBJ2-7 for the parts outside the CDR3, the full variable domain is DGGITQSPKYLFRKEGQNVTLSCEQNLNHDAMYWYRQDPGQGLRLIYYSQIVNDFQKGDIAEGYSVSREKKESFPLTVTSAQKNPTAFYLCASRAGTTALYEQYFGPGTRLTVT.

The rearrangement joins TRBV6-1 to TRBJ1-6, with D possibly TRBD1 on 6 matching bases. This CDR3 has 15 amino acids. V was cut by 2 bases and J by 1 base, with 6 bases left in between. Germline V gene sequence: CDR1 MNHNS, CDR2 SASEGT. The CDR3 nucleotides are TGTGCCAGCAGTGAAACAGGGTCCTATAATTCACCCCTCCACTTT. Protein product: CASSETGSYNSPLHF.

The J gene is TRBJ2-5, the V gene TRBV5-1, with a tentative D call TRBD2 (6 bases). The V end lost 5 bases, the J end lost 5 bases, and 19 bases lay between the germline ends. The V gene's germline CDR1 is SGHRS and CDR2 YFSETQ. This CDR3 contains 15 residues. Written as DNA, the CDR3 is TGCGCCAGCAGGCCCTCCCCTAGTGGGAGGGAGACCCAGTACTTC. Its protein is CASRPSPSGRETQYF.

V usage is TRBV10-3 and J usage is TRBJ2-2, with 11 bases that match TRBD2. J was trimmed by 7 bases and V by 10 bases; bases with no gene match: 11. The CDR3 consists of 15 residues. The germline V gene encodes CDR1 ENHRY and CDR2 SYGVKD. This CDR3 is CATGGSGRASGELFF. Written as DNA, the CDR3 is TGTGCCACGGGCGGTAGCGGGAGGGCGAGCGGGGAGCTGTTTTTT.

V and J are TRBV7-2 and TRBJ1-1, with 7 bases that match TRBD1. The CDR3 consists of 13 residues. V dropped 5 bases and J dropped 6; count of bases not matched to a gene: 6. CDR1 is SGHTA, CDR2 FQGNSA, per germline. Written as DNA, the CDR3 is TGTGCCAGCAGCCAAAGGACAGGCGCTGAAGCTTTCTTT. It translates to CASSQRTGAEAFF.

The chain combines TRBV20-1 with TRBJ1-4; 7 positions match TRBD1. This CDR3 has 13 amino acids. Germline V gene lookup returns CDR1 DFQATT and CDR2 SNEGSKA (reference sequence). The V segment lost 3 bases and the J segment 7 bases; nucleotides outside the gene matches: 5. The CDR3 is CSASSPGGEKLFF. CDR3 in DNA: TGCAGTGCTAGTAGCCCAGGGGGTGAAAAACTGTTTTTT.

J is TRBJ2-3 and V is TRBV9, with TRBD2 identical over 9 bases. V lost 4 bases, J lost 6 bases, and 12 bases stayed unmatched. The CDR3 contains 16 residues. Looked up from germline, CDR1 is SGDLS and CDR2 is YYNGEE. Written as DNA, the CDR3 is TGTGCCAGCAGCACCAGTGGCGGGGGGGCCGCCGATACGCAGTATTTT. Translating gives CASSTSGGGAADTQYF.

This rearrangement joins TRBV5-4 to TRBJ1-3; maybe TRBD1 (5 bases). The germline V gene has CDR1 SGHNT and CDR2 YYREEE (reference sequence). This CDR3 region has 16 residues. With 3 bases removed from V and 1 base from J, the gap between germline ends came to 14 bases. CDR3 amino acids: CASSSAGPNSGNTIYF. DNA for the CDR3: TGTGCCAGCAGCTCCGCGGGGCCTAATTCTGGAAACACCATATATTTT.

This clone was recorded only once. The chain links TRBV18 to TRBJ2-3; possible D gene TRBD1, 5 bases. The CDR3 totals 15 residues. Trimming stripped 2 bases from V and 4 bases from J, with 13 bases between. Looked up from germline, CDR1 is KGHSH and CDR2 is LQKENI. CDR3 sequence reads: CASSPSPQGPDTQYF. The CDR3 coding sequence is TGTGCCAGCTCACCAAGTCCCCAGGGCCCAGATACGCAGTATTTT.

In DNA form, the CDR3 reads TGTGCCAGCAGCTTAGGGGGACTAGCCGGGGAGCTGTTTTTT. Translated: CASSLGGLAGELFF. V gene TRBV7-9 combines with J gene TRBJ2-2, with 8 bases identical to TRBD2. Germline CDR1 is SEHNR and CDR2 is FQNEAQ (reference sequence). The CDR3 spans 14 residues. The V gene end was trimmed by 1 base and the J gene end by 6 bases; junction bases not matched to a gene: 1.

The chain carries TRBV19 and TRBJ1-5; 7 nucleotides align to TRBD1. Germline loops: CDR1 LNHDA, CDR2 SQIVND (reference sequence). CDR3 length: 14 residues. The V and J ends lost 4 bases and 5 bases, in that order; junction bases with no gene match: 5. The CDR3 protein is CASSTDRADQPQHF. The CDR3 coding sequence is TGTGCCAGTAGTACTGACAGGGCGGATCAGCCCCAGCATTTT. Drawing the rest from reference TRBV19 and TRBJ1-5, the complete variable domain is DGGITQSPKYLFRKEGQNVTLSCEQNLNHDAMYWYRQDPGQGLRLIYYSQIVNDFQKGDIAEGYSVSREKKESFPLTVTSAQKNPTAFYLCASSTDRADQPQHFGDGTRLSIL.

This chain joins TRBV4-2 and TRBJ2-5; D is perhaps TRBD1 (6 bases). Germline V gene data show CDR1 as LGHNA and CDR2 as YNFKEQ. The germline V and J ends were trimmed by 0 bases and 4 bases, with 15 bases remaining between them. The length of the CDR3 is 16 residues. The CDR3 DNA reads TGTGCCAGCAGCCAAGAAGGTTCCAGGGGTGGAGAGACCCAGTACTTC. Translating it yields CASSQEGSRGGETQYF.

The chain's CDR3 is CASRGTGANEKLFF. The CDR3 DNA reads TGTGCCAGCAGAGGGACAGGGGCTAATGAAAAACTGTTTTTT. The chain uses TRBV6-4 and TRBJ1-4, with 10 bases lining up with TRBD1. CDR1 is MRHNA and CDR2 is SNTAGT in the germline V gene. The ends lost 6 bases at V and 3 bases at J; junction bases unmatched: 1. CDR3 length: 14 residues.

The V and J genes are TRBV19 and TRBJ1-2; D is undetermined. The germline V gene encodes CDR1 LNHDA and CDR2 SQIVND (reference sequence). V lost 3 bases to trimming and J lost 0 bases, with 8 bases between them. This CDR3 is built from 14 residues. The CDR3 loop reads CASSMYVTNYGYTF. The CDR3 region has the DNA TGTGCCAGTAGTATGTATGTAACTAACTATGGCTACACCTTC.

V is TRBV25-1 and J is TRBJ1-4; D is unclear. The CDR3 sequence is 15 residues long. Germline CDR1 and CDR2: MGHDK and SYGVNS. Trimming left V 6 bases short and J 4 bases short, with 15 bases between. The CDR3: CASSGPERGNEKLFF. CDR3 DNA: TGTGCCAGCAGCGGCCCAGAGCGGGGTAATGAAAAACTGTTTTTT.

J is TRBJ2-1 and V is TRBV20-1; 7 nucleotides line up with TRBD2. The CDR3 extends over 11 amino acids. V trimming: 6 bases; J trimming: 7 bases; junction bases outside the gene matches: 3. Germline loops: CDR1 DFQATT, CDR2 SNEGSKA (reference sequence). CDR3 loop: CSANGRNEQFF. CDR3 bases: TGCAGTGCAAACGGGAGGAATGAGCAGTTCTTC.

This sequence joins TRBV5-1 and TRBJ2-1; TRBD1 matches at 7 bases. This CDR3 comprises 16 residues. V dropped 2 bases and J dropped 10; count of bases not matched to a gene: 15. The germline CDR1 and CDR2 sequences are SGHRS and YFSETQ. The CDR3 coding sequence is TGCGCCAGCAGCTTAAGTTCCTTAGGGGGCGGTTGGGAGCAGTTCTTC. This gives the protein CASSLSSLGGGWEQFF.

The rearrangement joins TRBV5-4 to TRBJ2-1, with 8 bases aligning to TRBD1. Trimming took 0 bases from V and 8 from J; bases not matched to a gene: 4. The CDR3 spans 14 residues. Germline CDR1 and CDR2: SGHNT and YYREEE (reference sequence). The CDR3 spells CASSLGQGSDEQFF. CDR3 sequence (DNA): TGTGCCAGCAGCTTGGGACAGGGGAGCGATGAGCAGTTCTTC.

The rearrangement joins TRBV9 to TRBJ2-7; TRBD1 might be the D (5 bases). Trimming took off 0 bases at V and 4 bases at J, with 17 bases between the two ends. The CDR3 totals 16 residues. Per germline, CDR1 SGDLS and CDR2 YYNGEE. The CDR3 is CASSVGPGSTSYEQYF. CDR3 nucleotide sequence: TGTGCCAGCAGCGTAGGACCAGGGTCTACCTCTTACGAGCAGTACTTC.

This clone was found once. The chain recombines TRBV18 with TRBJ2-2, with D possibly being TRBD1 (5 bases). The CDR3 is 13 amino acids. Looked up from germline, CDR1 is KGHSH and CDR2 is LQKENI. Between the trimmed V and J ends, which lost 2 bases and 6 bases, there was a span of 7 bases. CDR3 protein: CASSPLGPGELFF. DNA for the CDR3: TGTGCCAGCTCACCATTGGGGCCCGGGGAGCTGTTTTTT.

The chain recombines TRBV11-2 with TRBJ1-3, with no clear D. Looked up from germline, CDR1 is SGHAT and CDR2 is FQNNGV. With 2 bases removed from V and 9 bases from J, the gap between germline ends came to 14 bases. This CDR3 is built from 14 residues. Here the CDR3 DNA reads TGTGCCAGCAGCTTACGATTTTCGGGAGGCACCATATATTTT. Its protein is CASSLRFSGGTIYF. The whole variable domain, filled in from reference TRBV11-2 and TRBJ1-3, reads EAGVAQSPRYKIIEKRQSVAFWCNPISGHATLYWYQQILGQGPKLLIQFQNNGVVDDSQLPKDRFSAERLKGVDSTLKIQPAKLEDSAVYLCASSLRFSGGTIYFGEGSWLTVV.

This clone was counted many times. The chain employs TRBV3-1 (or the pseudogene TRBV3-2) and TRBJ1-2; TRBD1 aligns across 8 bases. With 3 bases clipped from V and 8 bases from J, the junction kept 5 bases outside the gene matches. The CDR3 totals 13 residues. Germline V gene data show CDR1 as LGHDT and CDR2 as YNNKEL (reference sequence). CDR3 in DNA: TGTGCCAGCAGCCAGGTGACAGGGGCCGGCTACACCTTC. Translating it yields CASSQVTGAGYTF.

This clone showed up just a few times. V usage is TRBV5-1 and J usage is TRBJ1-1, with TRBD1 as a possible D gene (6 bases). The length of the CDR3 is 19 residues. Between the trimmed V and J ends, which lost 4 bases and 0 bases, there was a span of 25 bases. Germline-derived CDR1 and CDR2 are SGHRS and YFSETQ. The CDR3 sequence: CASSPGQISTTTMNTEAFF. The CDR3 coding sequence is TGCGCCAGCAGCCCCGGACAGATCTCCACCACTACAATGAACACTGAAGCTTTCTTT.

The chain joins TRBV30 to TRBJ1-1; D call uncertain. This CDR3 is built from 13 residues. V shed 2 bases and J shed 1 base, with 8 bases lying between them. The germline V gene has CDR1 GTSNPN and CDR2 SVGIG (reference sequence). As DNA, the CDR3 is TGTGCCTGGAGTCGGGTGAGGAACACTGAAGCTTTCTTT. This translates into CAWSRVRNTEAFF.